The 15 T cell receptor beta chains in this list originate from one sample, sequenced in a study of beta chain features in type 1 diabetes. All of the isolated RNA was reverse transcribed, so expressed TCRB transcripts were sequenced. Some clones are missing from TCRdb's copy, which holds only in-frame ones; the method was immunoSEQ multiplex PCR. The sample lists over 150,000 clones, roughly 8% occurring once. The sample was central memory CD4+ T cells from blood. These receptors all stem from a man aged 18 to 29 in good health.

A word on this clone: A much larger clone lies a single base off, so this may be a read error. The chain has TRBV7-3 and TRBJ2-3; 9 bases are a match to TRBD1. V trimming: 5 bases; J trimming: 3 bases; junction bases outside the gene matches: 3. CDR1 is SGHTA, CDR2 FQGTGA, per germline. This CDR3 is 14 amino acids long. CDR3 DNA: TGTGCCAGCAGCACAGGACAGGGGACAGATACGCAGTATTTT. The encoded protein is CASSTGQGTDTQYF.

The chain uses TRBV6-5 and TRBJ1-1, with D possibly TRBD1 on 5 matching bases. This CDR3 spans 14 amino acids. V lost 4 bases and J lost 6, with 15 bases in between. The germline CDR1 and CDR2 sequences are MNHEY and SVGAGI. Here the CDR3 DNA reads TGTGCCAGCAGTTCCGCCTCCAGGGAGGCTGAAGCTTTCTTT. Translating gives CASSSASREAEAFF.

This clone came up many times. CDR3 nucleotides: TGCAGCGTTGTGTCAGGCATGAACACTGAAGCTTTCTTT. Its protein product is CSVVSGMNTEAFF. The V and J genes are TRBV29-1 and TRBJ1-1, with D unclear. V was clipped by 4 bases and J by 0 bases, with 9 bases between them. The germline V gene encodes CDR1 SQVTM and CDR2 ANQGSEA. The CDR3 loop spans 13 amino acids.

This clone was observed a few times. V is TRBV2 and J is TRBJ1-1; D gene unclear. Germline V gene data show CDR1 as SNHLY and CDR2 as FYNNEI. There are 14 residues in the CDR3. Trimming took 6 bases from V and 5 from J, leaving 16 bases between them. The CDR3 loop is CASSLASGWTEAFF. As DNA, the CDR3 is TGTGCCAGCAGCCTTGCCAGTGGCTGGACTGAAGCTTTCTTT.

This clone was seen a handful of times. The chain's CDR3 is CASSQLTGEKLFF. CDR3 DNA sequence: TGTGCCAGCAGCCAACTGACAGGGGAAAAACTGTTTTTT. The V gene is TRBV7-2, the J gene TRBJ1-4; 7 bases line up with TRBD1. Germline lookup yields CDR1 SGHTA and CDR2 FQGNSA. V shed 5 bases and J 8 bases; nucleotides not matched to a gene: 5. CDR3 size: 13 residues.

CDR3 sequence reads: CASSVTAGNGQPQHF. CDR3 bases: TGTGCCAGCAGCGTCACGGCAGGGAACGGTCAGCCCCAGCATTTT. The chain links TRBV6-5 to TRBJ1-5; TRBD1 is a possible D gene (5 bases). V was cut by 6 bases and J by 6 bases, with 18 bases left in between. Germline V gene sequence: CDR1 MNHEY, CDR2 SVGAGI. The length of the CDR3 is 15 residues.

This clone was seen more than once but under ten times. The chain couples TRBV5-1 to TRBJ1-1; D not certain. CDR3 length equals 15 residues. Trimming stripped 0 bases from V and 5 bases from J, with 14 bases between. Per the germline V gene, CDR1 is SGHRS and CDR2 is YFSETQ. CDR3 sequence (DNA): TGCGCCAGCAGCTTGGTCGCCGGGTCTCAAACTGAAGCTTTCTTT. It yields the protein CASSLVAGSQTEAFF.

This clone has a handful of counts. The chain couples TRBV20-1 to TRBJ1-2, with D possibly matching TRBD1 (5 bases). This CDR3 has 10 residues. Per the germline V gene, CDR1 is DFQATT and CDR2 is SNEGSKA (reference sequence). Trimming stripped 7 bases from V and 3 bases from J, with 6 bases between. The CDR3 loop reads CSVQDYGYTF. The CDR3 DNA sequence: TGCAGTGTACAGGACTATGGCTACACCTTC.

This clone came up a few times. V usage is TRBV30 and J usage is TRBJ1-6, with D perhaps TRBD1 (5 bases). V shed 5 bases and J shed 6 bases, with 8 bases lying between them. In germline, CDR1 is GTSNPN, CDR2 SVGIG (reference sequence). CDR3 length equals 12 residues. This chain's CDR3 is CAWSGANSPLHF. CDR3 bases: TGTGCCTGGTCTGGGGCTAATTCACCCCTCCACTTT.

The rearrangement joins TRBV11-2 to TRBJ1-5; D remains ambiguous. The CDR3 runs to 13 residues. CDR1 and CDR2 (germline): SGHAT, FQNNGV. The V and J ends lost 2 bases and 4 bases respectively, with 6 bases between them. Written as DNA, the CDR3 is TGTGCCAGCAGCTTACAGGCTAATCAGCCCCAGCATTTT. Its protein is CASSLQANQPQHF.

V is TRBV19 and J is TRBJ1-2, with 7 bases identical to TRBD1. Germline lookup yields CDR1 LNHDA and CDR2 SQIVND (reference sequence). Trimming cost V 9 bases and J 5 bases; bases outside gene matches: 15. The CDR3 spans 15 residues. CDR3 amino acids: CASAPRDSVRYGYTF. CDR3 in DNA: TGTGCCAGCGCCCCCCGGGACAGCGTGCGATATGGCTACACCTTC.

This clone turned up a few times. V usage is TRBV19 and J usage is TRBJ1-1; TRBD1 matches at 7 bases. The V gene end was trimmed by 1 base and the J gene end by 0 bases; junction bases not matched to a gene: 2. The CDR3 has 15 amino acids. The germline gives CDR1 LNHDA, CDR2 SQIVND (reference sequence). Here the CDR3 DNA reads TGTGCCAGTAGTATAGGTGGGACAGTGAACACTGAAGCTTTCTTT. This translates into CASSIGGTVNTEAFF. Full variable domain (rest looked up from reference TRBV19 and TRBJ1-1): DGGITQSPKYLFRKEGQNVTLSCEQNLNHDAMYWYRQDPGQGLRLIYYSQIVNDFQKGDIAEGYSVSREKKESFPLTVTSAQKNPTAFYLCASSIGGTVNTEAFFGQGTRLTVV.

This clone has just a few counts. This chain joins TRBV2 and TRBJ1-1; 10 positions agree with TRBD1. CDR1 is SNHLY, CDR2 FYNNEI, per germline. The trim removed 6 bases at V and 3 bases at J, leaving 1 base unmatched. This CDR3 has 13 residues. The DNA for the CDR3 is TGTGCCAGCAGAGACAGGGGGCACACTGAAGCTTTCTTT. Translating it yields CASRDRGHTEAFF.

This clone was seen more than once but under ten times. This sequence joins TRBV7-9 and TRBJ1-3; D unresolved. CDR1 SEHNR and CDR2 FQNEAQ come from the germline V gene (reference sequence). CDR3 length: 19 amino acids. Trimming left V 1 base short and J 2 bases short, with 21 bases between. Here the CDR3 DNA reads TGTGCCAGCAGCTTAGAATTAGGTTGGAGGGCATCTACTGGAAACACCATATATTTT. Translating it yields CASSLELGWRASTGNTIYF.

This clone has at least ten counts. V gene TRBV7-9 combines with J gene TRBJ2-5, with D unresolved. CDR1 SEHNR and CDR2 FQNEAQ come from the germline V gene (reference sequence). This CDR3 has 12 amino acids. V lost 4 bases, J lost 5 bases, and 8 bases lay in between. The CDR3 DNA follows: TGTGCCAGCAGCTCCCTCACTGAGACCCAGTACTTC. Translated: CASSSLTETQYF.